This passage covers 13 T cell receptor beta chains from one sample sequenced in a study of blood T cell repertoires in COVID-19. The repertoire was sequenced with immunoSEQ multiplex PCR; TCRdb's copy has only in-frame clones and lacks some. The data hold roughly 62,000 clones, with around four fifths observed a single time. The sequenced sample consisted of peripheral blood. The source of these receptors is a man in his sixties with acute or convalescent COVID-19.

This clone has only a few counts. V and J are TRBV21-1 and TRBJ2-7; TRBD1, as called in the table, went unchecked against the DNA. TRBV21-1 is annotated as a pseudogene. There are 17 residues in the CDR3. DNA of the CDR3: TGTGCCAGCAGCAAAGAGGGTTGGGGCCGGTACGGGTACGAGCAGTACTTC. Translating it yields CASSKEGWGRYGYEQYF.

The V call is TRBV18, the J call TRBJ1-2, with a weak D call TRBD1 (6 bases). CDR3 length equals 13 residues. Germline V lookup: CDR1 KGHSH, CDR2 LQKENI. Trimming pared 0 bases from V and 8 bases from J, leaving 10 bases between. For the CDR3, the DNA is TGTGCCAGCTCACCACCTTCCAGGGGAGGCTACACCTTC. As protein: CASSPPSRGGYTF.

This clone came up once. The CDR3, as DNA: TGTGCCAGCAGACCAGGGGCTGGAAACACCATATATTTT. Translation gives CASRPGAGNTIYF. The V call is TRBV28, the J call TRBJ1-3; tentative D call: TRBD1 (6 bases). This CDR3 is 13 amino acids long. Germline lookup yields CDR1 MDHEN and CDR2 SYDVKM. V was clipped by 6 bases and J by 2 bases, with 8 bases between them.

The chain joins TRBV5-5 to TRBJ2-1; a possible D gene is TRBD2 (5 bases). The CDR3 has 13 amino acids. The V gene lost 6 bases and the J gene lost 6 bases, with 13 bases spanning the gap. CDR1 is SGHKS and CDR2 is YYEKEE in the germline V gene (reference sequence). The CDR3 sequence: CASTQGSGNEQFF. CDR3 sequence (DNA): TGTGCCAGCACCCAAGGAAGCGGCAATGAGCAGTTCTTC.

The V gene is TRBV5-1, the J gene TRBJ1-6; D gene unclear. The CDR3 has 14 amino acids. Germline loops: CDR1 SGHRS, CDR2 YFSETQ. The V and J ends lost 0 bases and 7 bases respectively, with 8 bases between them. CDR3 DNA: TGCGCCAGCAGCTTGGACAGAACGAATTCACCCCTCCACTTT. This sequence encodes CASSLDRTNSPLHF.

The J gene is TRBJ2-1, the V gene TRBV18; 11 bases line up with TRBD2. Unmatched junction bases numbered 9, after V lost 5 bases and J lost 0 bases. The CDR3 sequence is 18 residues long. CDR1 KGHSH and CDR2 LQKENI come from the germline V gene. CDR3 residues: CASSIWTSGFSSYNEQFF. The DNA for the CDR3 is TGTGCCAGCTCAATATGGACTAGCGGGTTTAGCTCCTACAATGAGCAGTTCTTC.

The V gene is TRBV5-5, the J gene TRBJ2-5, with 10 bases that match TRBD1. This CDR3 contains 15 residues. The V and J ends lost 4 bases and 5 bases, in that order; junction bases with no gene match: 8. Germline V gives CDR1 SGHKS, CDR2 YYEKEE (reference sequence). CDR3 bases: TGTGCCAGCAGCGTAGGACAGGGGGTTCTGGAGACCCAGTACTTC. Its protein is CASSVGQGVLETQYF.

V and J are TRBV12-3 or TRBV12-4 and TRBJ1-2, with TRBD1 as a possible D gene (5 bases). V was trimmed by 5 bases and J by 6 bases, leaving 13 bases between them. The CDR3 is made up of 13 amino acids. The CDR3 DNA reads TGTGCCAGCAGTCTGTTCAGGGATCATGGCTACACCTTC. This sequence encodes CASSLFRDHGYTF.

This chain's CDR3 is CASSSAGEGYEQYF. The CDR3 DNA follows: TGCGCCAGCAGCTCCGCAGGGGAAGGGTACGAGCAGTACTTC. This chain joins TRBV5-1 and TRBJ2-7, with D perhaps matching TRBD1 (6 bases). This CDR3 is 14 amino acids long. Trimming stripped 3 bases from V and 4 bases from J, with 14 bases between. Germline V CDR1 and CDR2: SGHRS, YFSETQ.

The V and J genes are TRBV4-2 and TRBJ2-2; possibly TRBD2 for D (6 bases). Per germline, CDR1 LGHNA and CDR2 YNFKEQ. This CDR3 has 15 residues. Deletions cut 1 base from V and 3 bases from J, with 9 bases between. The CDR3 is CASSQGLAYTGELFF. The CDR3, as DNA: TGTGCCAGCAGCCAAGGCCTAGCGTACACCGGGGAGCTGTTTTTT.

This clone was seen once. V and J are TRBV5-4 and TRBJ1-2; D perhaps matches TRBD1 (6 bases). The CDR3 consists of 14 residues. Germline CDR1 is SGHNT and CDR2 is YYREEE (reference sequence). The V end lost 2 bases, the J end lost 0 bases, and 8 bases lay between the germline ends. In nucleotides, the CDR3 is TGTGCCAGCAGCTTACAGGGTTCTAACTATGGCTACACCTTC. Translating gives CASSLQGSNYGYTF.

Written as DNA, the CDR3 is TGTGCCAGCAGCTTGGGTGTATACGAGCAGTACTTC. Translation: CASSLGVYEQYF. This sequence joins TRBV5-4 and TRBJ2-7; D call uncertain. V lost 0 bases and J lost 4, with 5 bases in between. In germline, CDR1 is SGHNT, CDR2 YYREEE (reference sequence). The CDR3 has 12 residues.

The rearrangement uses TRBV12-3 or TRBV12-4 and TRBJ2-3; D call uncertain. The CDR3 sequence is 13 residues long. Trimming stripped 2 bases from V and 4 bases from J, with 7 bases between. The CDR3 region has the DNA TGTGCCAGCAGTTTACGGTGGTCAGATACGCAGTATTTT. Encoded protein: CASSLRWSDTQYF.